Listed below are T cell receptor beta chains from one sample, sequenced in a study of cytomegalovirus exposure and HLA in healthy donors. The table came from immunoSEQ multiplex PCR; TCRdb's copy has only in-frame clones and leaves some out. The table lists about 200,000 clones, 70% to 90% of them singletons. Sequencing used PBMCs. These receptors were taken from a woman aged 18-29 years in good health and CMV-seronegative. Both conserved end residues are part of each CDR3. Each record gives: clone size, D gene, J gene, V gene, CDR3 protein, CDR3 DNA. A D gene is named only where the DNA matches it firmly. Part of the rows lack a size; the others show once, few, many or a class for expanded clones.

clone size: -
D gene: -
J gene: TRBJ1-3
V gene: TRBV5-1
CDR3 protein: CASSGGTAGNTIYF
CDR3 DNA: TGCGCCAGCAGCGGCGGGACGGCCGGAAACACCATATATTTT

clone size: -
D gene: -
J gene: TRBJ2-6
V gene: TRBV25-1
CDR3 protein: CASKDGSSGANVLTF
CDR3 DNA: TGTGCCAGCAAGGACGGGAGCTCTGGGGCCAACGTCCTGACTTTC

clone size: -
D gene: TRBD1
J gene: TRBJ2-7
V gene: TRBV4-1
CDR3 protein: CASSQGAGGEQYF
CDR3 DNA: TGCGCCAGCAGCCAAGGGGCAGGGGGCGAGCAGTACTTC

clone size: -
D gene: -
J gene: TRBJ2-1
V gene: TRBV25-1
CDR3 protein: CASSEEDGSYNEQFF
CDR3 DNA: TGTGCCAGCAGTGAGGAGGACGGTTCCTACAATGAGCAGTTCTTC

clone size: -
D gene: TRBD2
J gene: TRBJ2-7
V gene: TRBV28
CDR3 protein: CASSLRAGGYEQYF
CDR3 DNA: TGTGCCAGCAGTTTAAGAGCGGGGGGCTACGAGCAGTACTTC

clone size: -
D gene: -
J gene: TRBJ2-7
V gene: TRBV10-2
CDR3 protein: CASSEYGYEQYF
CDR3 DNA: TGCGCCAGCAGTGAGTACGGGTACGAGCAGTACTTC

clone size: -
D gene: TRBD1
J gene: TRBJ1-6
V gene: TRBV7-8
CDR3 protein: CASSTQDRGNSPLHF
CDR3 DNA: TGTGCCAGCAGCACCCAGGACAGGGGAAATTCACCCCTCCACTTT

clone size: -
D gene: -
J gene: TRBJ2-3
V gene: TRBV10-2
CDR3 protein: CASRGHDTQYF
CDR3 DNA: TGCGCCAGCAGGGGGCATGATACGCAGTATTTT

clone size: few
D gene: -
J gene: TRBJ1-5
V gene: TRBV2
CDR3 protein: CASRFGTVSNQPQHF
CDR3 DNA: TGTGCCAGCAGGTTCGGGACTGTCAGCAATCAGCCCCAGCATTTT

clone size: -
D gene: -
J gene: TRBJ1-1
V gene: TRBV7-9
CDR3 protein: CASSLDSASTEAFF
CDR3 DNA: TGTGCCAGCAGCTTGGACAGTGCGAGCACTGAAGCTTTCTTT

clone size: -
D gene: TRBD2
J gene: TRBJ2-2
V gene: TRBV6-1
CDR3 protein: CASQRGTTNTGELFF
CDR3 DNA: TGTGCCAGTCAGCGGGGGACTACGAACACCGGGGAGCTGTTTTTT

clone size: -
D gene: TRBD2
J gene: TRBJ2-5
V gene: TRBV4-1
CDR3 protein: CASSQVLGTSGSQETQYF
CDR3 DNA: TGCGCCAGCAGCCAAGTATTAGGGACTAGCGGGTCTCAAGAGACCCAGTACTTC

clone size: -
D gene: -
J gene: TRBJ1-2
V gene: TRBV5-4
CDR3 protein: CASSSPGYGYTF
CDR3 DNA: TGTGCCAGCAGCTCCCCGGGCTATGGCTACACCTTC

clone size: -
D gene: -
J gene: TRBJ2-5
V gene: TRBV27
CDR3 protein: CATRKGPDRRLQETQYF
CDR3 DNA: TGTGCCACCCGAAAGGGACCGGACAGACGACTACAAGAGACCCAGTACTTC

clone size: -
D gene: -
J gene: TRBJ1-6
V gene: TRBV6-6
CDR3 protein: CASSYGDWANSPLHF
CDR3 DNA: TGTGCCAGCAGTTACGGGGACTGGGCCAATTCACCCCTCCACTTT

clone size: -
D gene: TRBD2
J gene: TRBJ2-3
V gene: TRBV5-4
CDR3 protein: CASSRPGLAGGFTDTQYF
CDR3 DNA: TGTGCCAGCAGCCGACCGGGACTAGCGGGGGGCTTCACAGATACGCAGTATTTT

clone size: few
D gene: -
J gene: TRBJ1-4
V gene: TRBV4-1
CDR3 protein: CASSHFRTGNEKLFF
CDR3 DNA: TGCGCCAGCAGCCATTTCCGGACGGGGAATGAAAAACTGTTTTTT

clone size: -
D gene: TRBD2
J gene: TRBJ2-3
V gene: TRBV7-9
CDR3 protein: CATGPTGTSGREPDTQYF
CDR3 DNA: TGTGCAACCGGGCCTACCGGGACTAGCGGCAGGGAACCAGATACGCAGTATTTT

clone size: -
D gene: -
J gene: TRBJ1-1
V gene: TRBV6-1
CDR3 protein: CASSEQQGRTEAFF
CDR3 DNA: TGTGCCAGCAGTGAACAACAGGGACGGACTGAAGCTTTCTTT

clone size: -
D gene: -
J gene: TRBJ2-7
V gene: TRBV7-2
CDR3 protein: CASRPSAIGSYEQYF
CDR3 DNA: TGTGCCAGCAGACCCAGCGCAATCGGGTCCTACGAGCAGTACTTC

clone size: once
D gene: TRBD1
J gene: TRBJ1-2
V gene: TRBV6-5
CDR3 protein: CASRLAGGGYTF
CDR3 DNA: TGTGCCAGCAGATTAGCAGGGGGCGGCTACACCTTC

clone size: -
D gene: -
J gene: TRBJ2-5
V gene: TRBV7-7
CDR3 protein: CASTRRNPAQYF
CDR3 DNA: TGTGCTAGCACCCGTCGCAATCCGGCCCAGTACTTC

clone size: -
D gene: TRBD1
J gene: TRBJ1-2
V gene: TRBV29-1
CDR3 protein: CSVTGQGPYGYTF
CDR3 DNA: TGCAGCGTAACCGGACAGGGCCCCTATGGCTACACCTTC

clone size: -
D gene: -
J gene: TRBJ2-1
V gene: TRBV19
CDR3 protein: CASSNEASYNEQFF
CDR3 DNA: TGTGCCAGTAGTAACGAAGCTTCCTACAATGAGCAGTTCTTC

clone size: once
D gene: -
J gene: TRBJ1-6
V gene: TRBV6-4
CDR3 protein: CASSDSIQTTSPLHF
CDR3 DNA: TGTGCCAGCAGTGACTCGATACAGACAACTTCACCCCTCCACTTT

clone size: -
D gene: -
J gene: TRBJ2-7
V gene: TRBV28
CDR3 protein: CASSLRAPLEQYF
CDR3 DNA: TGTGCCAGCAGTTTACGAGCTCCACTCGAGCAGTACTTC

clone size: -
D gene: -
J gene: TRBJ1-1
V gene: TRBV27
CDR3 protein: CASAGGFWTEASF
CDR3 DNA: TGTGCCAGCGCCGGGGGATTTTGGACTGAAGCTTCCTTT

clone size: -
D gene: -
J gene: TRBJ2-7
V gene: TRBV21-1
CDR3 protein: CASSHYEQYF
CDR3 DNA: TGTGCCAGCAGCCACTACGAGCAGTACTTC

clone size: -
D gene: TRBD1
J gene: TRBJ1-2
V gene: TRBV5-4
CDR3 protein: CASSFAGQPIYGYTF
CDR3 DNA: TGTGCCAGCAGCTTCGCGGGACAGCCAATCTATGGCTACACCTTC

clone size: -
D gene: -
J gene: TRBJ2-3
V gene: TRBV4-1
CDR3 protein: CASSRRGGTDTQYF
CDR3 DNA: TGCGCCAGCAGCCGACGAGGAGGCACAGATACGCAGTATTTT

clone size: -
D gene: TRBD1
J gene: TRBJ2-7
V gene: TRBV6-6
CDR3 protein: CASREGQGAGYEQYF
CDR3 DNA: TGTGCCAGCAGGGAGGGACAGGGGGCGGGATACGAGCAGTACTTC

clone size: -
D gene: TRBD1
J gene: TRBJ1-3
V gene: TRBV4-1
CDR3 protein: CASSQPTGAGNTIYF
CDR3 DNA: TGCGCCAGCAGCCAACCGACAGGGGCTGGAAACACCATATATTTT

clone size: -
D gene: -
J gene: TRBJ1-1
V gene: TRBV29-1
CDR3 protein: CSVASQGGAFF
CDR3 DNA: TGCAGCGTTGCGTCTCAGGGTGGGGCTTTCTTT

clone size: -
D gene: TRBD2
J gene: TRBJ2-5
V gene: TRBV11-3
CDR3 protein: CASSPGGGLGVPETQYF
CDR3 DNA: TGTGCCAGCAGCCCGGGAGGGGGGCTGGGCGTACCCGAGACCCAGTACTTC

clone size: -
D gene: -
J gene: TRBJ2-3
V gene: TRBV18
CDR3 protein: CASSPQMADTDTQYF
CDR3 DNA: TGTGCCAGCTCTCCACAGATGGCTGACACAGATACGCAGTATTTT

clone size: few
D gene: TRBD1
J gene: TRBJ2-7
V gene: TRBV5-6
CDR3 protein: CASSYRDRGHEQYF
CDR3 DNA: TGTGCCAGCAGCTACCGGGACAGGGGCCACGAGCAGTACTTC

clone size: -
D gene: -
J gene: TRBJ2-1
V gene: TRBV6-1
CDR3 protein: CASSEGGHYNEQFF
CDR3 DNA: TGTGCCAGCAGTGAAGGGGGGCACTACAATGAGCAGTTCTTC

clone size: -
D gene: -
J gene: TRBJ2-1
V gene: TRBV5-6
CDR3 protein: CASSKLTVAAYNEQFF
CDR3 DNA: TGTGCCAGCAGTAAATTAACCGTGGCAGCCTACAATGAGCAGTTCTTC

clone size: -
D gene: -
J gene: TRBJ1-6
V gene: TRBV27
CDR3 protein: CASSKGESGVNSPLHF
CDR3 DNA: TGTGCCAGCAGTAAAGGCGAATCAGGGGTAAATTCACCCCTCCACTTT

clone size: once
D gene: -
J gene: TRBJ1-1
V gene: TRBV11-3
CDR3 protein: CASSSGAGWAEAFF
CDR3 DNA: TGTGCCAGCAGCTCAGGCGCGGGGTGGGCTGAAGCTTTCTTT

clone size: -
D gene: TRBD1
J gene: TRBJ1-2
V gene: TRBV6-5
CDR3 protein: CASSPDRVYYGYTF
CDR3 DNA: TGTGCCAGCAGCCCAGACAGGGTATACTATGGCTACACCTTC

clone size: once
D gene: -
J gene: TRBJ1-2
V gene: TRBV16
CDR3 protein: CASSQSTVPSYGYTF
CDR3 DNA: TGTGCCAGCAGCCAATCCACAGTGCCCAGCTATGGCTACACCTTC

clone size: -
D gene: -
J gene: TRBJ2-3
V gene: TRBV11-3
CDR3 protein: CASTPRLGAVTDTQYF
CDR3 DNA: TGTGCCAGCACCCCAAGGCTCGGAGCGGTCACAGATACGCAGTATTTT

clone size: -
D gene: -
J gene: TRBJ2-1
V gene: TRBV9
CDR3 protein: CASSGLHNEQFF
CDR3 DNA: TGTGCCAGCTCGGGACTCCACAATGAGCAGTTCTTC

clone size: -
D gene: -
J gene: TRBJ1-3
V gene: TRBV4-1
CDR3 protein: CASSQERMRGNTIYF
CDR3 DNA: TGCGCCAGCAGCCAAGAAAGAATGAGGGGAAACACCATATATTTT

clone size: once
D gene: TRBD1
J gene: TRBJ1-4
V gene: TRBV10-3
CDR3 protein: CAISVTDRGEEKLFF
CDR3 DNA: TGTGCCATCAGTGTAACGGACAGGGGCGAGGAAAAACTGTTTTTT

clone size: once
D gene: TRBD1
J gene: TRBJ2-7
V gene: TRBV30
CDR3 protein: CAWSMGTGAEQYF
CDR3 DNA: TGTGCCTGGAGTATGGGGACAGGGGCCGAGCAGTACTTC

clone size: once
D gene: -
J gene: TRBJ2-1
V gene: TRBV27
CDR3 protein: CASSLFLARRYNEQFF
CDR3 DNA: TGTGCCAGCAGTTTATTCCTAGCGCGAAGGTACAATGAGCAGTTCTTC

clone size: once
D gene: -
J gene: TRBJ1-2
V gene: TRBV15
CDR3 protein: CATSSPREGHSIYGYTF
CDR3 DNA: TGTGCCACCAGCAGCCCTCGGGAGGGGCACTCGATCTATGGCTACACCTTC

clone size: -
D gene: TRBD1
J gene: TRBJ1-6
V gene: TRBV28
CDR3 protein: CASRTGGLRRGPLHF
CDR3 DNA: TGTGCCAGCAGGACAGGGGGCTTGCGACGAGGACCCCTCCACTTT

clone size: -
D gene: TRBD1
J gene: TRBJ1-5
V gene: TRBV6-5
CDR3 protein: CASSKQGEAQPQHF
CDR3 DNA: TGTGCCAGCAGTAAACAGGGGGAGGCTCAGCCCCAGCATTTT

clone size: once
D gene: TRBD2
J gene: TRBJ2-7
V gene: TRBV4-2
CDR3 protein: CASAPGTSGHHEQYF
CDR3 DNA: TGTGCCAGCGCCCCAGGGACTAGCGGCCACCACGAGCAGTACTTC

clone size: -
D gene: -
J gene: TRBJ2-7
V gene: TRBV5-1
CDR3 protein: CASSPGTYEQYF
CDR3 DNA: TGCGCCAGCAGCCCCGGGACCTACGAGCAGTACTTC

clone size: -
D gene: TRBD1
J gene: TRBJ2-2
V gene: TRBV7-6
CDR3 protein: CASSLHLQGARTGELFF
CDR3 DNA: TGTGCCAGCAGCTTACACTTACAGGGGGCCCGAACCGGGGAGCTGTTTTTT

clone size: -
D gene: -
J gene: TRBJ2-1
V gene: TRBV19
CDR3 protein: CASTLGGVLDEQFF
CDR3 DNA: TGTGCCAGTACCCTAGGGGGGGTGTTAGATGAGCAGTTCTTC